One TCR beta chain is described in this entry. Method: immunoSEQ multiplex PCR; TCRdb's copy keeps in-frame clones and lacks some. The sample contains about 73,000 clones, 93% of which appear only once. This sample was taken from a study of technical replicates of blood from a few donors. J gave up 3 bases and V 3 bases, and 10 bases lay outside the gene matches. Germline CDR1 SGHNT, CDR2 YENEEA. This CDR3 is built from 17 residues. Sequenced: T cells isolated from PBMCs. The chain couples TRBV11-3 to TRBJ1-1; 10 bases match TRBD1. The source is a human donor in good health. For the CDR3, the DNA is TGTGCCAGCAGCTTTAATCCCGACAGGGGGCTGTACACTGAAGCTTTCTTT. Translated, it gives CASSFNPDRGLYTEAFF.